Shown below are 20 T cell receptor beta chains from a single sample sequenced in a study of T cell responses to AZD1222 COVID-19 vaccine. Generated by immunoSEQ multiplex PCR, the TCRdb table keeps only in-frame clones and is missing some. The profile shows under 60,000 clones, roughly four fifths of them singletons. Sequences were derived from peripheral blood, sampled on day 0 of AZD1222 vaccination. The receptor source for this set is an adult in good health.

The chain couples TRBV2 to TRBJ1-3, with 11 bases that match TRBD1. The CDR3 contains 14 residues. J lost 5 bases, V lost 4 bases, and 1 base had no gene match. CDR1 SNHLY and CDR2 FYNNEI come from the germline V gene. The CDR3 coding sequence is TGTGCCAGCAGTGGGACAGGGGGCCGAAACACCATATATTTT. It encodes CASSGTGGRNTIYF.

V and J are TRBV7-6 and TRBJ1-1; weak D call: TRBD1 (5 bases). Germline V gives CDR1 SGHVS, CDR2 FNYEAQ. This CDR3 region has 14 residues. V was clipped by 3 bases and J by 2 bases, with 10 bases between them. The DNA of the CDR3 is TGTGCCAGCAGCTTGGGGGGATTTAACACTGAAGCTTTCTTT. Translating it yields CASSLGGFNTEAFF. Drawing the rest from reference TRBV7-6 and TRBJ1-1, the complete variable domain is GAGVSQSPRYKVTKRGQDVALRCDPISGHVSLYWYRQALGQGPEFLTYFNYEAQQDKSGLPNDRFSAERPEGSISTLTIQRTEQRDSAMYRCASSLGGFNTEAFFGQGTRLTVV.

The chain has TRBV5-6 and TRBJ1-2; D is ambiguous. V was clipped by 0 bases and J by 4 bases, with 13 bases between them. The CDR3 extends over 15 amino acids. Germline values: CDR1 SGHDT, CDR2 YYEEEE. In nucleotides, the CDR3 is TGTGCCAGCAGCTTGGAGGCGGAGGCGGTCTATGGCTACACCTTC. Translating gives CASSLEAEAVYGYTF.

The sample holds one count of this clone. Other DNA sequences in the sample encode the same CDR3. Written as DNA, the CDR3 is TGCAGCGTGGACAGGGGGAACACTGAAGCTTTCTTT. Protein sequence: CSVDRGNTEAFF. The chain is built from TRBV29-1 and TRBJ1-1, with TRBD1 identical over 9 bases. V shed 6 bases and J 1 base; nucleotides not matched to a gene: 0. The CDR3 runs to 12 residues. Germline assignment: CDR1 SQVTM and CDR2 ANQGSEA.

The genes are TRBV6-6 and TRBJ1-3; D is possibly TRBD1 (6 bases). The CDR3 length is 14 residues. The V and J ends lost 5 bases and 4 bases respectively, with 12 bases between them. The germline CDR1 and CDR2 sequences are MNHNY and SVGAGI (reference sequence). CDR3: CASSIQGNGNTIYF. CDR3 bases: TGTGCCAGCAGTATCCAGGGGAACGGAAACACCATATATTTT.

V is TRBV6-5 and J is TRBJ2-7; no firm D call. CDR1 and CDR2 from the germline V gene are MNHEY and SVGAGI. V lost 0 bases to trimming and J lost 4 bases, with 13 bases between them. The CDR3 spans 15 residues. The CDR3: CASSYSPPGLYEQYF. The DNA for the CDR3 is TGTGCCAGCAGTTACTCCCCCCCCGGCCTATACGAGCAGTACTTC.

V and J are TRBV10-1 and TRBJ1-1, with TRBD1 as a possible D gene (6 bases). The V gene lost 3 bases and the J gene lost 7 bases, with 12 bases spanning the gap. The CDR3 extends over 13 amino acids. Looked up from germline, CDR1 is WNHNN and CDR2 is SYGVQD (reference sequence). CDR3 protein: CASSDTPDSEAFF. DNA of the CDR3: TGCGCCAGCAGTGATACTCCGGACAGTGAAGCTTTCTTT.

Notes on this clone: The germline gene is not matched at one end of the junction; a read error may be the cause. The V and J genes are TRBV5-8 and TRBJ1-5; a possible D gene is TRBD1 (6 bases). Germline V CDR1 and CDR2: SGHTS, YDEGEE. This CDR3 is built from 16 residues. The CDR3 reads CASSLGAPYSNQPQHF. The CDR3 DNA reads TGTGCCAGCAGTTTGGGGGCCCCTTATAGCAATCAGCCCCAGCATTTT.

The chain employs TRBV5-1 and TRBJ2-2; a possible D gene is TRBD1 (6 bases). Trimming stripped 5 bases from V and 6 bases from J, with 14 bases between. This CDR3 region has 14 residues. From germline, CDR1 is SGHRS and CDR2 YFSETQ. CDR3 DNA: TGCGCCAGCAGAACCCAGGGGACGGCCGGGGAGCTGTTTTTT. This gives the protein CASRTQGTAGELFF.

This rearrangement joins TRBV10-3 to TRBJ2-1, with D possibly matching TRBD2 (6 bases). CDR1 is ENHRY, CDR2 SYGVKD, per germline. This CDR3 is 13 amino acids long. Trimming took off 10 bases at V and 6 bases at J, with 16 bases between the two ends. CDR3 loop: CATYTGVGNEQFF. The CDR3 nucleotides are TGTGCCACTTATACGGGGGTAGGCAATGAGCAGTTCTTC.

A word on this clone: This same CDR3 is encoded by further DNA sequences in the sample. This chain uses TRBV5-1 with TRBJ2-5, with D perhaps TRBD1 or TRBD2 (5 bases each). This CDR3 has 14 amino acids. Germline values: CDR1 SGHRS, CDR2 YFSETQ. Trimming pared 4 bases from V and 5 bases from J, leaving 15 bases between. The chain's CDR3 is CASSLEVGRETQYF. In nucleotides, the CDR3 is TGCGCCAGCAGCCTGGAGGTGGGGCGCGAGACCCAGTACTTC.

The chain combines TRBV7-9 with TRBJ1-1; D is perhaps TRBD1 (5 bases). The germline V gene encodes CDR1 SEHNR and CDR2 FQNEAQ (reference sequence). V gave up 5 bases and J gave up 11 bases, with 21 bases separating them. The CDR3 is 14 residues long. CDR3: CASSLIFKDRIAFF. CDR3 DNA sequence: TGTGCCAGCAGCCTAATCTTTAAAGACAGAATCGCTTTCTTT.

This clone was recorded a few times. V usage is TRBV27 and J usage is TRBJ2-2; 9 positions agree with TRBD1. The CDR3 runs 15 residues. V shed 9 bases and J 4 bases; nucleotides not matched to a gene: 9. Germline assignment: CDR1 MNHEY and CDR2 SMNVEV (reference sequence). CDR3 residues: CASHLQGAPTGELFF. For the CDR3, the DNA is TGTGCCAGTCACTTACAGGGGGCTCCCACCGGGGAGCTGTTTTTT.

This chain joins TRBV3-1 (or the pseudogene TRBV3-2) and TRBJ1-2; D is undetermined. This CDR3 contains 11 residues. Trimming stripped 3 bases from V and 8 bases from J, with 7 bases between. Germline CDR1 is LGHDT and CDR2 is YNNKEL (reference sequence). CDR3 region: CASSHLTGYTF. For the CDR3, the DNA is TGTGCCAGCAGCCATCTCACGGGCTACACCTTC.

This chain joins TRBV2 and TRBJ1-1; D is possibly TRBD1 (5 bases). This CDR3 has 15 residues. The germline V and J ends were trimmed by 7 bases and 2 bases, with 17 bases remaining between them. Germline CDR1 and CDR2: SNHLY and FYNNEI. The CDR3 nucleotides read TGTGCCAGCACCGTAAGACAGACCTTAAACACTGAAGCTTTCTTT. Translating it yields CASTVRQTLNTEAFF.

The chain links TRBV7-9 to TRBJ2-2; the D gene is possibly TRBD2 (5 bases). This CDR3 has 17 residues. The V end lost 6 bases, the J end lost 3 bases, and 20 bases lay between the germline ends. CDR1 is SEHNR and CDR2 is FQNEAQ in the germline V gene (reference sequence). In nucleotides, the CDR3 is TGTGCCAGCAGTTCTCGAGGGTCCGGGGTGGACACCGGGGAGCTGTTTTTT. This encodes CASSSRGSGVDTGELFF.

This chain links TRBV11-2 with TRBJ2-5; 7 bases are shared with TRBD2. In germline, CDR1 is SGHAT, CDR2 FQNNGV. V shed 5 bases, J shed 4 bases, and the junction held 4 bases outside the gene matches. The CDR3 extends over 13 amino acids. CDR3 nucleotides: TGTGCCAGCAGCCGGGGAGGGAGAGAGACCCAGTACTTC. This gives the protein CASSRGGRETQYF.

V gene TRBV3-1 (or the pseudogene TRBV3-2) combines with J gene TRBJ1-1; possible D gene TRBD1, 5 bases. This CDR3 comprises 13 residues. Germline V gene sequence: CDR1 LGHDT, CDR2 YNNKEL (reference sequence). Trimming left V 6 bases short and J 0 bases short, with 8 bases between. The CDR3 DNA follows: TGTGCCAGCAGGCTGACAGTGAACACTGAAGCTTTCTTT. This encodes CASRLTVNTEAFF.

The CDR3 region is CASSLSGSPGYTF. The CDR3 DNA is TGTGCCAGCAGCTTGTCTGGCTCTCCGGGCTACACCTTC. V usage is TRBV7-8 and J usage is TRBJ1-2; D is uncertain. The CDR3 covers 13 residues. Germline V CDR1 and CDR2: SGHVS, FQNEAQ. V was cut by 3 bases and J by 8 bases, with 13 bases left in between.

This chain links TRBV12-3 or TRBV12-4 with TRBJ1-4; D gene ambiguous. V shed 4 bases and J shed 7 bases, with 7 bases lying between them. The CDR3 is 12 residues long. The CDR3 DNA follows: TGTGCCAGCAGTTCCCGGGGTGAAAAACTGTTTTTT. The encoded protein is CASSSRGEKLFF.